One and the same sample provided the 13 T cell receptor beta chains below, sequenced in a study of blood T cells in healthy people across ages. Primed by a sample-barcoded 5' primer and a J-beta primer mix, a second PCR proceeded for about 6 to 12 cycles. MiXCR, run by TCRdb on the 5' RACE reads, gives a single entry per CDR3 protein. The sample contains around 1,500,000 distinct CDR3 sequences, 28% of which appear only once. The sample consisted of blood. The receptor set was obtained from a woman in her 30s in good health.

On this clonotype: Relative to the germline gene, one junction end is altered; a read error may explain this. This sequence joins TRBV7-9 and TRBJ2-1; 8 positions match TRBD2. Germline CDR1 reads SEHNR; CDR2 reads FQNEAQ (reference sequence). The CDR3 covers 16 residues. CDR3 residues: CASSSLRTSSYNERFF. The CDR3 region has the DNA TGTGCCAGCAGCTCTCTCCGGACTAGCTCCTACAATGAGCGGTTCTTC.

Here the CDR3 reads CASSSRPQGLTDTQYF. The CDR3, as DNA: TGTGCCAGCAGTTCCCGGCCACAGGGACTCACAGATACGCAGTATTTT. The chain links TRBV6-5 to TRBJ2-3; D is possibly TRBD1 or TRBD2 (6 bases each). In germline, CDR1 is MNHEY, CDR2 SVGAGI. CDR3 length equals 16 residues. V shed 4 bases and J shed 2 bases, with 16 bases lying between them.

The table lists this clonotype with a few counts. This chain uses TRBV29-1 with TRBJ2-3; perhaps TRBD1 as D (6 bases). Germline V gene data show CDR1 as SQVTM and CDR2 as ANQGSEA. With 5 bases removed from V and 2 bases from J, the gap between germline ends came to 14 bases. The CDR3 is made up of 14 amino acids. The CDR3 region has the DNA TGCAGCGTTTTGACAGGATCCCTCACAGATACGCAGTATTTT. The encoded protein is CSVLTGSLTDTQYF.

The V and J genes are TRBV9 and TRBJ2-1; 7 bases map to TRBD2. The CDR3 contains 17 residues. CDR1 is SGDLS and CDR2 is YYNGEE in the germline V gene. After removal of 0 bases from V and 1 base from J, the junction contained 7 bases not matched to a gene. CDR3: CASSVAGGGNSYNEQFF. CDR3 sequence (DNA): TGTGCCAGCAGCGTAGCTGGGGGGGGGAATTCCTACAATGAGCAGTTCTTC.

This clonotype was counted only a few times. The chain joins TRBV5-5 to TRBJ1-2; D uncertain. Germline V gene lookup returns CDR1 SGHKS and CDR2 YYEKEE (reference sequence). The CDR3 covers 14 residues. V shed 6 bases and J shed 3 bases, with 15 bases lying between them. DNA of the CDR3: TGTGCCAGCAACTTCGAAGTAGGCGACTATGGCTACACCTTC. Its translation is CASNFEVGDYGYTF.

CDR3 protein: CASSQERDTYNEQFF. The CDR3, as DNA: TGCGCCAGCAGCCAAGAGCGGGACACCTACAATGAGCAGTTCTTC. The chain is built from TRBV4-3 and TRBJ2-1; D is possibly TRBD1 or TRBD2 (6 bases each). CDR3 length: 15 amino acids. Germline CDR1 LGHNA, CDR2 YSLEER. The V gene lost 0 bases and the J gene lost 2 bases, with 8 bases spanning the gap.

This clonotype was observed once. A much larger clone differs from this one at a single base, so this may be a read error. The CDR3 here is CASSPRTGKGHEQYF. The CDR3 DNA is TGTGCCAGCAGCCCCCGGACAGGGAAGGGCCACGAGCAGTACTTC. This rearrangement joins TRBV7-9 to TRBJ2-7; 8 nucleotides agree with TRBD1. CDR1 SEHNR and CDR2 FQNEAQ come from the germline V gene (reference sequence). J was trimmed by 5 bases and V by 5 bases; bases with no gene match: 11. The CDR3 totals 15 residues.

This clonotype was recorded at least ten times. The V gene is TRBV7-2, the J gene TRBJ2-1; 7 bases are a match to TRBD2. This CDR3 has 14 amino acids. J gave up 9 bases and V 1 base, and 6 bases lay outside the gene matches. Germline V lookup: CDR1 SGHTA, CDR2 FQGNSA. The CDR3 sequence is CASSLVWGGGEQFF. The DNA of the CDR3 is TGTGCCAGCAGCTTAGTGTGGGGGGGTGGTGAGCAGTTCTTC.

This clonotype was counted a few times. V and J are TRBV6-5 and TRBJ1-5; perhaps TRBD1 as D (5 bases). Trimming shortened V by 0 bases and J by 3 bases, and 9 bases separated the two germline ends. CDR1 and CDR2 from the germline V gene are MNHEY and SVGAGI. CDR3 length: 15 amino acids. This CDR3 is CASSYSSGINQPQHF. CDR3 in DNA: TGTGCCAGCAGTTACTCGTCAGGGATCAATCAGCCCCAGCATTTT.

J is TRBJ2-2 and V is TRBV14, with no clear D. V was trimmed by 4 bases and J by 5 bases, leaving 11 bases between them. CDR1 SGHDN and CDR2 FVKESK come from the germline V gene. The CDR3 has 14 residues. CDR3 coding DNA: TGTGCCAGCAGCCCACGATTGAGGACCGGGGAGCTGTTTTTT. Translating gives CASSPRLRTGELFF.

Turning to this clonotype: Compared with germline, one end of the junction differs, possibly owing to a read error. V is TRBV19 and J is TRBJ2-1; TRBD2 agrees at 11 bases. The germline CDR1 and CDR2 sequences are LNHDA and SQIVND (reference sequence). This CDR3 has 16 amino acids. CDR3 loop: CASKPSGRPRTNEQFF. The CDR3 region has the DNA TGCGCCAGTAAACCTAGCGGGAGGCCAAGGACAAATGAGCAGTTCTTC.

About this clonotype itself: Sequence at one end of the junction differs from germline and may be a read error. The gene calls are TRBV12-3 or TRBV12-4 and TRBJ2-3; the D gene is possibly TRBD2 (6 bases). The CDR3 covers 15 residues. CDR3 loop: CASSFNRGATDAQYF. The DNA for the CDR3 is TGTGCCAGCAGTTTTAATCGCGGGGCCACAGATGCGCAGTATTTT.

The chain couples TRBV7-2 to TRBJ1-4; D gene unclear. Germline-derived CDR1 and CDR2 are SGHTA and FQGNSA. With 5 bases removed from V and 8 bases from J, the gap between germline ends came to 12 bases. This CDR3 spans 13 amino acids. In DNA form, the CDR3 reads TGTGCCAGCAGCCTCGGGCCGTGGGAAAAACTGTTTTTT. Residues: CASSLGPWEKLFF.